This entry lists 6 T cell receptor beta chains sequenced from one sample in a study of shared clonotypes between healthy human individuals. Measured with immunoSEQ multiplex PCR; TCRdb has only the in-frame clones, and not every one. The sample holds hundreds of thousands of clones, 90% to 97% seen once. Naive-designated CD8 cells lacked CD45RO, were positively enriched for CCR7, and omitted terminally differentiated effector memory CD45RA+ cells. The specimen was naive CD8+ T cells sorted from blood. All receptors come from a woman in her twenties or thirties in good health.

The CDR3 protein is CASSLSRLAGGYYEQYF. In DNA, the CDR3 is TGTGCCAGCAGTTTATCTCGGCTAGCGGGAGGGTACTACGAGCAGTACTTC. The rearrangement joins TRBV28 to TRBJ2-7, with 12 bases fitting TRBD2. With 1 base clipped from V and 3 bases from J, the junction kept 7 bases outside the gene matches. Looked up from germline, CDR1 is MDHEN and CDR2 is SYDVKM. This CDR3 is built from 17 residues.

The V gene is TRBV15, the J gene TRBJ2-3; no definite D call. The CDR3 is made up of 15 amino acids. From germline, CDR1 is LNHNV and CDR2 YYDKDF (reference sequence). Trimming took off 3 bases at V and 2 bases at J, with 12 bases between the two ends. This CDR3 is CATSRTRQYTDTQYF. Here the CDR3 DNA reads TGTGCCACCAGCAGGACGAGGCAGTACACAGATACGCAGTATTTT. Using reference TRBV15 and TRBJ2-3 for the parts outside the CDR3, the full variable domain is DAMVIQNPRYQVTQFGKPVTLSCSQTLNHNVMYWYQQKSSQAPKLLFHYYDKDFNNEADTPDNFQSRRPNTSFCFLDIRSPGLGDTAMYLCATSRTRQYTDTQYFGPGTRLTVL.

V gene TRBV19 combines with J gene TRBJ2-7; D is perhaps TRBD2 (5 bases). This CDR3 has 12 residues. Germline CDR1 is LNHDA and CDR2 is SQIVND (reference sequence). The V end lost 10 bases, the J end lost 3 bases, and 13 bases lay between the germline ends. DNA for the CDR3: TGTGCCACCAGACGGGGTTTCTACGAGCAGTACTTC. Translated: CATRRGFYEQYF.

This clone occurred once. This chain links TRBV27 with TRBJ2-1; D gene ambiguous. The V gene's germline CDR1 is MNHEY and CDR2 SMNVEV (reference sequence). The V gene lost 7 bases and the J gene lost 15 bases, with 16 bases spanning the gap. There are 11 residues in the CDR3. The CDR3 sequence: CASTSSTGRFF. CDR3 sequence (DNA): TGTGCCAGCACATCCTCAACCGGAAGGTTCTTC.

The V gene is TRBV5-1, the J gene TRBJ2-2, with D perhaps being TRBD1 or TRBD2 (5 bases each). From germline, CDR1 is SGHRS and CDR2 YFSETQ. The V and J ends lost 4 bases and 11 bases respectively, with 12 bases between them. The CDR3 length is 12 residues. CDR3 region: CASSPTGAELFF. CDR3 DNA sequence: TGCGCCAGCAGCCCGACCGGGGCCGAGCTGTTTTTT.

The chain joins TRBV5-6 to TRBJ1-4; no reliable D call. The CDR3 covers 13 residues. Trimming pared 4 bases from V and 4 bases from J, leaving 8 bases between. The germline V gene encodes CDR1 SGHDT and CDR2 YYEEEE. CDR3 sequence: CASSLGSNEKLFF. The CDR3 bases are TGTGCCAGCAGCCTCGGAAGTAATGAAAAACTGTTTTTT.